What follows are 32 T cell receptor beta chains derived from one specimen sequenced in a study of T-cell reconstitution after alpha-beta-depleted transplantation in children. Using unique molecular identifiers, the investigators prepared the TCRbeta library. One entry per CDR3 protein results from TCRdb running MiXCR on the PCR reads. The sample contains 400,000 to 500,000 distinct CDR3 sequences, about 11% of which appear only once. Sequenced here: PBMCs from the stem cell graft donor, sampled from the stem cell graft. The source of these receptors is a human donor who donated a stem cell graft to a child with acute myeloid leukemia.

The rearrangement links TRBV7-9 to TRBJ2-1, with D unclear. With 5 bases removed from V and 3 bases from J, the gap between germline ends came to 17 bases. The germline V gene has CDR1 SEHNR and CDR2 FQNEAQ (reference sequence). The CDR3 sequence is 16 residues long. CDR3: CASSPSLTLLYNEQFF. CDR3 bases: TGTGCCAGCAGCCCCTCTCTGACTCTCCTCTACAATGAGCAGTTCTTC.

This clonotype was recorded at least ten times. The chain has TRBV7-8 and TRBJ1-3; TRBD1 aligns across 10 bases. Germline V gene lookup returns CDR1 SGHVS and CDR2 FQNEAQ. V trimming: 0 bases; J trimming: 0 bases; junction bases outside the gene matches: 2. The length of the CDR3 is 17 residues. The CDR3 spells CASSLARQGASGNTIYF. The CDR3 region has the DNA TGTGCCAGCAGCTTAGCCCGACAGGGGGCCTCTGGAAACACCATATATTTT.

V gene TRBV10-3 combines with J gene TRBJ2-7; D is undetermined. CDR1 ENHRY and CDR2 SYGVKD come from the germline V gene. Trimming stripped 3 bases from V and 5 bases from J, with 14 bases between. CDR3 length equals 14 residues. The DNA for the CDR3 is TGTGCCATCAGTGACTCGGTGCTAGTGGACGAGCAGTACTTC. Encoded protein: CAISDSVLVDEQYF.

The chain joins TRBV7-9 to TRBJ2-6; D is ambiguous. The CDR3 spans 16 residues. The V and J ends lost 1 base and 0 bases respectively, with 7 bases between them. Germline loops: CDR1 SEHNR, CDR2 FQNEAQ (reference sequence). CDR3 coding DNA: TGTGCCAGCAGCTTAGGGTTTCTCTCTGGGGCCAACGTCCTGACTTTC. Encoded protein: CASSLGFLSGANVLTF. Full variable domain (rest looked up from reference TRBV7-9 and TRBJ2-6): DTGVSQNPRHKITKRGQNVTFRCDPISEHNRLYWYRQTLGQGPEFLTYFQNEAQLEKSRLLSDRFSAERPKGSFSTLEIQRTEQGDSAMYLCASSLGFLSGANVLTFGAGSRLTVL.

V usage is TRBV12-3 or TRBV12-4 and J usage is TRBJ2-5, with D perhaps given as TRBD1 or TRBD2 (5 bases each). The ends were cut back, 3 bases at V and 2 bases at J, with 10 bases in the middle. The CDR3 covers 14 residues. The DNA of the CDR3 is TGTGCCAGCAGTTTTTATGGGGGACAAGAGACCCAGTACTTC. Its protein product is CASSFYGGQETQYF.

This clonotype occurred a few times. This sequence joins TRBV5-5 and TRBJ2-7, with a possible D match to TRBD2 (7 bases). In germline, CDR1 is SGHKS, CDR2 YYEKEE (reference sequence). The V end lost 0 bases, the J end lost 3 bases, and 22 bases lay between the germline ends. CDR3 length: 18 amino acids. The chain's CDR3 is CASSLERAGAGAVYEQYV. The CDR3, as DNA: TGTGCCAGCAGCTTGGAGCGGGCGGGGGCAGGGGCAGTCTACGAGCAGTACGTC.

This clonotype was detected only a few times. The rearrangement uses TRBV21-1 and TRBJ2-7; the D segment call TRBD2 is taken from the table without a DNA check. TRBV21-1 is a known pseudogene. This CDR3 contains 17 residues. Here the CDR3 DNA reads TGTGCCAGCAGCAATGCCGAAATTCCGGGACTAGACTACGAGCAGTACGTC. This translates into CASSNAEIPGLDYEQYV.

This clonotype has a handful of counts. V gene TRBV25-1 combines with J gene TRBJ2-3, with TRBD1 matching over 9 bases. Germline V gene lookup returns CDR1 MGHDK and CDR2 SYGVNS. CDR3 length: 15 amino acids. After removal of 1 base from V and 4 bases from J, the junction contained 3 bases not matched to a gene. Here the CDR3 DNA reads TGTGCCAGCAGTGAATGGGGACAGGGCTCAGATACGCAGTATTTT. It specifies CASSEWGQGSDTQYF.

This rearrangement joins TRBV30 to TRBJ2-7; D is tentatively TRBD1 or TRBD2 (5 bases each). Germline V gene sequence: CDR1 GTSNPN, CDR2 SVGIG (reference sequence). The CDR3 extends over 12 amino acids. V was trimmed by 0 bases and J by 5 bases, leaving 8 bases between them. DNA of the CDR3: TGTGCCTGGAGTGTACTAGGGGACGAGCAGTACTTC. This gives the protein CAWSVLGDEQYF.

The chain employs TRBV7-8 and TRBJ1-1; 8 nucleotides align to TRBD1. The V segment lost 6 bases and the J segment 5 bases; nucleotides outside the gene matches: 14. Germline loops: CDR1 SGHVS, CDR2 FQNEAQ. The CDR3 sequence is 16 residues long. CDR3 in amino acids: CASRGRGRGVGTEAFF. DNA of the CDR3: TGTGCCAGCAGAGGCAGGGGGCGAGGTGTTGGTACTGAAGCTTTCTTT.

This clonotype has just a few counts. The rearrangement joins TRBV29-1 to TRBJ2-6, with D maybe TRBD1 (5 bases). The germline gives CDR1 SQVTM, CDR2 ANQGSEA. This CDR3 region has 16 residues. V lost 4 bases and J lost 5, with 18 bases in between. The CDR3, as DNA: TGCAGCGTTGCCCAGGGCCCGGTGGGAAGGGCCAACGTCCTGACTTTC. Its translation: CSVAQGPVGRANVLTF.

This clonotype was found a few times. The rearrangement links TRBV4-1 to TRBJ2-1; tentative D call: TRBD1 (5 bases). Germline assignment: CDR1 MGHRA and CDR2 YSYEKL. This CDR3 spans 13 amino acids. V lost 1 base, J lost 10 bases, and 11 bases lay in between. CDR3 sequence (DNA): TGCGCCAGCAGCCAAGTGGGGCCTACCGAGCAGTTCTTC. Protein: CASSQVGPTEQFF.

The V gene is TRBV12-3 or TRBV12-4, the J gene TRBJ2-7; D remains ambiguous. Between the trimmed V and J ends, which lost 6 bases and 2 bases, there was a span of 20 bases. The CDR3 totals 16 residues. DNA of the CDR3: TGTGCCAGCAGCGCTCCGGGTTTGGGTATAGCCTACGAGCAGTACTTC. The encoded protein is CASSAPGLGIAYEQYF.

This clonotype has just a few counts. V gene TRBV27 combines with J gene TRBJ2-7, with a tentative D call TRBD2 (5 bases). CDR3 size: 13 residues. V shed 3 bases and J shed 2 bases, with 8 bases lying between them. CDR1 MNHEY and CDR2 SMNVEV come from the germline V gene (reference sequence). In DNA, the CDR3 is TGTGCCAGCAGTTTTTACGGGGCCTACGAGCAGTACTTC. Translated: CASSFYGAYEQYF.

The V and J genes are TRBV12-3 or TRBV12-4 and TRBJ2-2; 8 bases are a match to TRBD1. V was clipped by 3 bases and J by 6 bases; unmatched bases: 9. The CDR3 is made up of 16 amino acids. DNA of the CDR3: TGTGCCAGCAGTTTCACGGGACAGGTGGCTGCCGGGGAGCTGTTTTTT. This sequence encodes CASSFTGQVAAGELFF.

This clonotype was detected a few times. The chain is built from TRBV11-1 and TRBJ2-3; 7 bases fit TRBD1. There are 20 residues in the CDR3. In germline, CDR1 is SGHAT, CDR2 FQDESV (reference sequence). The V gene end was trimmed by 6 bases and the J gene end by 1 base; junction bases not matched to a gene: 22. CDR3 sequence (DNA): TGTGCCAGCAGGCGGACAGGCTTTGGCGTTGTGAGCCGCGGCACAGATACGCAGTATTTT. Residues: CASRRTGFGVVSRGTDTQYF.

This clonotype has just a few counts. The CDR3 sequence is CASSYTGPPSNQPQHF. CDR3 in DNA: TGTGCCAGCAGTTACACCGGGCCCCCGAGCAATCAGCCCCAGCATTTT. The chain uses TRBV6-5 and TRBJ1-5; no definite D call. Trimming took off 2 bases at V and 1 base at J, with 12 bases between the two ends. Germline V lookup: CDR1 MNHEY, CDR2 SVGAGI. This CDR3 has 16 amino acids.

This clonotype was seen ten or more times. The chain is built from TRBV3-1 and TRBJ1-3; no firm D call. V lost 4 bases and J lost 5, with 6 bases in between. The CDR3 has 12 residues. Germline CDR1 and CDR2: LGHDT and YNNKEL (reference sequence). This CDR3 is CASSPERNTIYF. The CDR3 DNA is TGTGCCAGCAGCCCAGAAAGAAACACCATATATTTT.

This sequence joins TRBV29-1 and TRBJ2-2; 7 bases line up with TRBD2. The CDR3 contains 13 residues. V shed 6 bases and J 7 bases; nucleotides not matched to a gene: 8. Germline-derived CDR1 and CDR2 are SQVTM and ANQGSEA. Here the CDR3 reads CSVHRTGGGELFF. CDR3 coding DNA: TGCAGCGTCCATAGGACGGGAGGCGGGGAGCTGTTTTTT.

This clonotype was counted between two and nine times. This chain uses TRBV7-6 with TRBJ2-5; TRBD2 aligns across 9 bases. CDR3 length: 15 residues. V was pared by 1 base and J by 5 bases, with 5 bases of the junction left unmatched. Germline V lookup: CDR1 SGHVS, CDR2 FNYEAQ. For the CDR3, the DNA is TGTGCCAGCAGCTTAGGAGCGGGAGGCTCGGAGACCCAGTACTTC. Translation gives CASSLGAGGSETQYF.

This clonotype was counted many times. This chain links TRBV12-3 or TRBV12-4 with TRBJ1-6; 7 bases fit TRBD1. V dropped 4 bases and J dropped 6; count of bases not matched to a gene: 3. The CDR3 runs to 14 residues. The CDR3 region is CASSSGTANSPLHF. CDR3 bases: TGTGCCAGCAGTTCCGGGACAGCTAATTCACCCCTCCACTTT.

This clonotype was picked up many times. The chain carries TRBV7-9 and TRBJ1-1; perhaps TRBD1 as D (5 bases). Germline V lookup: CDR1 SEHNR, CDR2 FQNEAQ (reference sequence). The CDR3 contains 13 residues. The V end was cut by 5 bases, the J end by 3 bases, with 10 bases between. CDR3 DNA: TGTGCCAGCAGCCTCCGGGGGGACACTGAAGCTTTCTTT. This encodes CASSLRGDTEAFF.

This clonotype was seen more than once but under ten times. CDR3 protein: CASSPSRGGPGEQYF. Written as DNA, the CDR3 is TGTGCCAGCAGCCCGTCTAGGGGGGGGCCAGGCGAGCAGTACTTC. The chain couples TRBV5-5 to TRBJ2-7, with a possible D match to TRBD2 (7 bases). The length of the CDR3 is 15 residues. Germline V gene sequence: CDR1 SGHKS, CDR2 YYEKEE (reference sequence). Deletions cut 4 bases from V and 6 bases from J, with 20 bases between.

Only a few counts were recorded for this clonotype. The chain uses TRBV20-1 and TRBJ2-1, with D perhaps TRBD1 (6 bases). Trimming shortened V by 6 bases and J by 12 bases, and 18 bases separated the two germline ends. Per germline, CDR1 DFQATT and CDR2 SNEGSKA (reference sequence). This CDR3 is built from 12 residues. The CDR3 nucleotides are TGCAGTGCGAGACTCTCAGGGGTGGGGCAGTTCTTC. Translation: CSARLSGVGQFF.

This clonotype has ten or more counts. V is TRBV5-1 and J is TRBJ2-3; 11 bases agree with TRBD2. The J segment lost 0 bases and the V segment lost 0 bases, leaving 18 bases of the junction unmatched. In germline, CDR1 is SGHRS, CDR2 YFSETQ. The CDR3 has 22 amino acids. CDR3 sequence reads: CASSLEPLATSGGVDSTDTQYF. CDR3 DNA sequence: TGCGCCAGCAGCTTGGAGCCCCTGGCTACTAGCGGGGGTGTTGATAGCACAGATACGCAGTATTTT.

V is TRBV7-9 and J is TRBJ1-2, with 8 nucleotides matching TRBD1. The germline V gene has CDR1 SEHNR and CDR2 FQNEAQ (reference sequence). The CDR3 contains 14 residues. J was trimmed by 5 bases and V by 5 bases; bases with no gene match: 7. CDR3 coding DNA: TGTGCCAGCAGCATAGGACAGGGCCCATATGGCTACACCTTC. Protein product: CASSIGQGPYGYTF.

This clonotype showed up many times. The CDR3, as DNA: TGCAGCGTTGAAAAGGGTAACTCCTACAATGAGCAGTTCTTC. Translating it yields CSVEKGNSYNEQFF. V is TRBV29-1 and J is TRBJ2-1; D is ambiguous. V was trimmed by 2 bases and J by 0 bases, leaving 8 bases between them. CDR1 is SQVTM and CDR2 is ANQGSEA in the germline V gene. The CDR3 is made up of 14 amino acids.

V gene TRBV18 combines with J gene TRBJ1-5; no clear D gene. The germline V gene has CDR1 KGHSH and CDR2 LQKENI. V was clipped by 5 bases and J by 0 bases, with 2 bases between them. There are 12 residues in the CDR3. This CDR3 reads CASSDSNQPQHF. The CDR3 DNA follows: TGTGCCAGCTCAGATAGCAATCAGCCCCAGCATTTT.

The chain is built from TRBV20-1 and TRBJ2-7; 8 bases map to TRBD2. The CDR3 contains 15 residues. The germline CDR1 and CDR2 sequences are DFQATT and SNEGSKA (reference sequence). Unmatched junction bases numbered 8, after V lost 4 bases and J lost 0 bases. The CDR3 bases are TGCAGTGCTACAGATAGCGGGACTAGCTCCTACGAGCAGTACTTC. Its protein product is CSATDSGTSSYEQYF.

In its sample, this clonotype was seen a few times. This chain connects TRBV6-1 to TRBJ2-1, with D tentatively TRBD2 (7 bases). The CDR3 has 16 residues. V lost 1 base and J 10 bases, leaving 20 bases between the germline ends. Germline V CDR1 and CDR2: MNHNS, SASEGT. This CDR3 is CASSEVGGGAFGEQFF. The CDR3 DNA sequence: TGTGCCAGCAGTGAAGTTGGAGGGGGGGCCTTCGGAGAGCAGTTCTTC.

This clonotype is a singleton in its sample. This rearrangement joins TRBV30 to TRBJ2-3; maybe TRBD1 (5 bases). Germline lookup yields CDR1 GTSNPN and CDR2 SVGIG (reference sequence). The germline V and J ends were trimmed by 3 bases and 0 bases, with 16 bases remaining between them. The CDR3 has 16 amino acids. CDR3 amino acids: CAWSAKGRTSTDTQYF. CDR3 DNA: TGTGCCTGGAGCGCCAAGGGGCGGACCAGCACAGATACGCAGTATTTT. The variable domain in full, completed from reference TRBV30 and TRBJ2-3, reads SQTIHQWPATLVQPVGSPLSLECTVEGTSNPNLYWYRQAAGRGLQLLFYSVGIGQISSEVPQNLSASRPQDRQFILSSKKLLLSDSGFYLCAWSAKGRTSTDTQYFGPGTRLTVL.

V gene TRBV20-1 combines with J gene TRBJ1-2; D ambiguous. CDR3 length equals 15 residues. In germline, CDR1 is DFQATT, CDR2 SNEGSKA (reference sequence). Between the trimmed V and J ends, which lost 3 bases and 1 base, there was a span of 15 bases. The DNA of the CDR3 is TGCAGTGCTAGTGGGAGCAGTGGGCTTAACTATGGCTACACCTTC. It yields the protein CSASGSSGLNYGYTF.